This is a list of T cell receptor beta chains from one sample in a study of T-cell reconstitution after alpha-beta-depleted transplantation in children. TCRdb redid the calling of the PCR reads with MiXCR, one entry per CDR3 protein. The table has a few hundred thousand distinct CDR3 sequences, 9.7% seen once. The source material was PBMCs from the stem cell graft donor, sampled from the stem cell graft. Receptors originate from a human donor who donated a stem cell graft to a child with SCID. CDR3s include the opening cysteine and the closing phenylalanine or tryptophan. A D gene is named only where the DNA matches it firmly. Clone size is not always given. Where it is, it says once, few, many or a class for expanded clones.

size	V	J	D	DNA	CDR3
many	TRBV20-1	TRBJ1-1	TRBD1	TGCAGTGAGGGGGACAGGGACACTGAAGCTTTCTTT	CSEGDRDTEAFF
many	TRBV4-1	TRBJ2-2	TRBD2	TGCGCCAGCAGCCAGGACGGAGATCAGCGGGGGGCCGGGGAGCTGTTTTTT	CASSQDGDQRGAGELFF
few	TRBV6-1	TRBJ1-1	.	TGTGCCAGCAGTGAAGCGGGGACGAACACTGAAGCTTTCTTT	CASSEAGTNTEAFF
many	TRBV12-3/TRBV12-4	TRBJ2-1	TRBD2	TGTGCCAGCAGTTTGGTTAGCGGGGGGAGTAATGAGCAGTTCTTC	CASSLVSGGSNEQFF
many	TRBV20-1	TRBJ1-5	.	TGCAGTGCCGAGACAGATAGCAATCAGCCCCAGCATTTT	CSAETDSNQPQHF
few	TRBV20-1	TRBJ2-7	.	TGCAGTGCCGCAGGGGCCGGTGACGAGCAGTACTTC	CSAAGAGDEQYF
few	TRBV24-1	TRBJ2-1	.	TGTGCCACCAGTGATGAACACGAGCAGTTCTTC	CATSDEHEQFF
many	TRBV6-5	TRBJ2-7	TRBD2	TGTGCCAGCAGTTTACGTCAGACTAGCGGGGGGGCGTACGAGCAGTACTTC	CASSLRQTSGGAYEQYF
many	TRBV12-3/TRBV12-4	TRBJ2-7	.	TGTGCCAGCAGTCCCCTAATGAGCTACGAGCAGTACTTC	CASSPLMSYEQYF
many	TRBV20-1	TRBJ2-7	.	TGCAGTGCTAGAGGCAACAGGGAGTACGAGCAGTACTTC	CSARGNREYEQYF
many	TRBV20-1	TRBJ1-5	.	TGCAGTGCTGGGCCCCCCAAGAATAGCAATCAGCCCCAGCATTTT	CSAGPPKNSNQPQHF
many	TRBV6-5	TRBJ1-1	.	TGTGCCAGCAGTTCCCCAGGGCTCTCGGTTGAAGCTTTCTTT	CASSSPGLSVEAFF
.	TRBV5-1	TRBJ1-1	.	TGCGCCAGCAGGGGGCTAGGGGGGGCAGGGAGCACTGAAGCTTTCTTT	CASRGLGGAGSTEAFF
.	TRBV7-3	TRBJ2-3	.	TGTGCCAGCAGCTATGATGGTCTTTTGGGTAATACGCAGTATTTT	CASSYDGLLGNTQYF
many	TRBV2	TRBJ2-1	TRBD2	TGTGCCAGCAGTGCACTAGCGGGGGGCAGGCGTAGGGATGAGCAGTTCTTC	CASSALAGGRRRDEQFF
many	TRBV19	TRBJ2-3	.	TGTGCCAGTAGTATAGACAGGGAGGTTAGGGATACGCAGTATTTT	CASSIDREVRDTQYF
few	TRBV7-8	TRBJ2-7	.	TGTGCCAGCAGCTTAGCGCACGTCGAGCAGTACTTC	CASSLAHVEQYF
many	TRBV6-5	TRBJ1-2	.	TGTGCCAGCAGTTACACAGGGACCCTGGGCGGCTACACCTTC	CASSYTGTLGGYTF
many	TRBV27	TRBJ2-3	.	TGTGCCAGCAGTGTTCTTATAGGGCCGCCCACAGATACGCAGTATTTT	CASSVLIGPPTDTQYF
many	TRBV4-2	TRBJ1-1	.	TGTGCCAGCAGCCAAGACCCGGGAGGCGAATCTCTGAACACTGAAGCTTTCTTT	CASSQDPGGESLNTEAFF
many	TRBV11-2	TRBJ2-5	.	TGTGCCAGCAGCTTAGACCCTCCAGGGGGGAGTGGAGAGACCCAGTACTTC	CASSLDPPGGSGETQYF
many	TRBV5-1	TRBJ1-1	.	TGCGCCAGCAGCTCATCCGGGCCGCCGAACACTGAAGCTTTCTTT	CASSSSGPPNTEAFF
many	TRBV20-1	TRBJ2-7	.	TGCAGTGCTAGTCAGAGCCCCTACGAGCAGTACTTC	CSASQSPYEQYF
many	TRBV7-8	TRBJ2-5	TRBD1	TGTGCCAGCAGCTTAACAGAGACAGGGCAAGAGACCCAGTACTTC	CASSLTETGQETQYF
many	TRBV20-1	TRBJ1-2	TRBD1	TGCAGTGCTAGGGACAGGCCCGGCTCAGGCTACACCTTC	CSARDRPGSGYTF
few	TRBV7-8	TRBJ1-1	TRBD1	TGTGCCAGCAGCTCCCGAGACAGGGGGCTAGGAGCTTTCTTT	CASSSRDRGLGAFF
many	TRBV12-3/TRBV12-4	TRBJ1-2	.	TGTGCCAGCAGTAGGGGATCGGGGGACTATGGCTACACCTTC	CASSRGSGDYGYTF
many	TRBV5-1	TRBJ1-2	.	TGCGCCAGCAGCTTGGAGCCAGGGAACTATGGCTACACCTTC	CASSLEPGNYGYTF
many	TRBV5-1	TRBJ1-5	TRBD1	TGCGCCAGCAGCCCGGGACAGCATAGCAATCACCCCCAGCATTTT	CASSPGQHSNHPQHF
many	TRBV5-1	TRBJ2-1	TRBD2	TGCGCCAGCAGATACCTAGCGGCGGGGCGGAATGAGCAGTTCTTC	CASRYLAAGRNEQFF
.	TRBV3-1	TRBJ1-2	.	TGTGCCAGCAGCTTACTAGGGCTCGAATATGGCTACACCTTC	CASSLLGLEYGYTF
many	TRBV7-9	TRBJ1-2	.	TGTGCCAGCAGCTTCACAGGTTATGGCTACACCTTC	CASSFTGYGYTF
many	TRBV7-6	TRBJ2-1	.	TGTGCCAGCAGCTTAGCGCTAAGGGGACGAATAAGCTCCTACAATGAGCAGTTCTTC	CASSLALRGRISSYNEQFF
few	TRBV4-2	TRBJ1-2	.	TGTGCCAGCAGCCAAGAGGGATTCGGACCGGCCGTGGGAGGCTACACCTTC	CASSQEGFGPAVGGYTF
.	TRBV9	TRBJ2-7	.	TGTGCCAGCAGCGGGACGACTAGAGACGAGCAGTACTTC	CASSGTTRDEQYF
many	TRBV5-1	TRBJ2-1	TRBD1	TGCGCCAGCAGCTCTGACAGGGGTCATAATGAGCAGTTCTTC	CASSSDRGHNEQFF
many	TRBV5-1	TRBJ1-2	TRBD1	TGCGCCAGCAGCTTGGTCGGGACAGCTAAACCTTCTAACTATGGCTACACCTTC	CASSLVGTAKPSNYGYTF
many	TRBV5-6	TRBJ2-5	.	TGTGCCAGCAGCGTTCCCTCTGGGACCCAGTACTTC	CASSVPSGTQYF
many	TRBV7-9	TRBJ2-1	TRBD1	TGTGCCAGCAGCTTAGGAAACGCTGGACAGGGGGCTTACAATGAGCAGTTCTTC	CASSLGNAGQGAYNEQFF
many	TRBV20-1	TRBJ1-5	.	TGCAGTGCTAGCGGCAGGGGAGGCAATCAGCCCCAGCATTTT	CSASGRGGNQPQHF
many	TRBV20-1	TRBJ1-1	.	TGCAGTGCCCGAGGAACAGGGAGAGACACTGAAGCTTTCTTT	CSARGTGRDTEAFF
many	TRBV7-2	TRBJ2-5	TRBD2	TGTGCCAGCAGCTCTCTAGCGGGGGGTTGGCAAGAGACCCAGTACTTC	CASSSLAGGWQETQYF
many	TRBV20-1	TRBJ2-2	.	TGCAGTGCTAGAGACAGGGGGAACACCGGGGAGCTGTTTTTT	CSARDRGNTGELFF
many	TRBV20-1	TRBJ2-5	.	TGCAGTGCTAGGTTCCAGGGGAGAGAGACCCAGTACTTC	CSARFQGRETQYF
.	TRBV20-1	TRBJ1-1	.	TGCAGGATTGGGGGGAACACTGAAGCTTTCTTT	CRIGGNTEAFF
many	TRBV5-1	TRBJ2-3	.	TGCGCCAGCAGCCAACTCGGGGCAAAAGATACGCAGTATTTT	CASSQLGAKDTQYF
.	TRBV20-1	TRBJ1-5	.	TGCAGTGTTAGAGGCCCCTTCGGGCAGCCCCAGCATTTT	CSVRGPFGQPQHF
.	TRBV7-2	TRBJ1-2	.	TGTGCCAGCAGCTCCGTTATCGGGGACTATGGCTACACCTTC	CASSSVIGDYGYTF
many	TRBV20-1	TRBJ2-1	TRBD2	TGCAGTGCTAGAGTAATACTAGCGGGGGCTTCGATGTTCTTC	CSARVILAGASMFF
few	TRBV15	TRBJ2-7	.	TGTGCCACCAGCAGAGATGACCGGGGCTGGAGCTCCTACGAGCAGTACTTC	CATSRDDRGWSSYEQYF
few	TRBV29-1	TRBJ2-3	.	TGCAGCGTACGGGACTTCACGCAGTATTTT	CSVRDFTQYF
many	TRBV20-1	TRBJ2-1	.	TGCAGTGCTATTCCCTGTATGGGACCCACTAAGGAGCAGTTCTTC	CSAIPCMGPTKEQFF
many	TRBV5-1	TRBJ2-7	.	TGCGCCAGCAGCCCATTCCGGGACTCGCGCTACGAGCAGTACTTC	CASSPFRDSRYEQYF
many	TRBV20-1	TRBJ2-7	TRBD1	TGCAGTGCTCGAGGAACCGGGACAGGGGGCTACGAGCAGTACTTC	CSARGTGTGGYEQYF